This T cell receptor (beta chain) was identified during a study of a mutant IDH1 vaccine in newly diagnosed glioma. Across the study: Vaccination started 4-6 weeks after radiotherapy alone, or with temozolomide cycles. Treated patients showed a male proportion of approximately 60%, a female proportion of approximately 38%, and a mean age of roughly 40 years. It was radiotherapy, temozolomide, or both that patients received previously, with most receiving both.

Note on this clone: Its antigen is still unknown.

Assay: immunoSEQ multiplex PCR; the TCRdb copy retains only in-frame clones and omits some. Of approximately 62,000 clones in the sample, 70% to 90% were seen once. Time point described: week 23, last vaccination. Every single dose of the vaccine, 300 ug of mutant IDH1 20-mer peptide, came with topical imiquimod. Deletions cut 5 bases from V and 4 bases from J, with 8 bases between. The CDR3 contains 13 residues. Germline CDR1 reads WNHNN; CDR2 reads SYGVQD (reference sequence). This specimen was PBMCs, taken from a glioma patient whose treatment included an IDH1 peptide vaccine. This TCR derives from a man aged 25 to 45 with glioma. The chain is built from TRBV10-1 and TRBJ2-2; D is uncertain. CDR3: CASSPTVTGELFF. The CDR3 DNA sequence: TGCGCCAGCAGTCCCACCGTCACCGGGGAGCTGTTTTTT.